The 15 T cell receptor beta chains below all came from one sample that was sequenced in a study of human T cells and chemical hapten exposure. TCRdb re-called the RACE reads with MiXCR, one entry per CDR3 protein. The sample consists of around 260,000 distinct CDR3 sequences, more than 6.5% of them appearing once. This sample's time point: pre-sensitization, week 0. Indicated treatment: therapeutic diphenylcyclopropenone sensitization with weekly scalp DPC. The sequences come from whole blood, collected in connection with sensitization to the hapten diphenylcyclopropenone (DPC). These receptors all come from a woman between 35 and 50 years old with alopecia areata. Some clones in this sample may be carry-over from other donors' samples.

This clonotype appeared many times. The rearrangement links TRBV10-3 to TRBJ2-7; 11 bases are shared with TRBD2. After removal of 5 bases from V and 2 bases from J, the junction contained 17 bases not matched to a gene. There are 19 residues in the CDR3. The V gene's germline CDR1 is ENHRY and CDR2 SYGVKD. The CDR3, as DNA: TGTGCCATCAGTCCCGGGACAGGGATTCCGGGACTAGCGGCCTACGAGCAGTACTTC. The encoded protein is CAISPGTGIPGLAAYEQYF.

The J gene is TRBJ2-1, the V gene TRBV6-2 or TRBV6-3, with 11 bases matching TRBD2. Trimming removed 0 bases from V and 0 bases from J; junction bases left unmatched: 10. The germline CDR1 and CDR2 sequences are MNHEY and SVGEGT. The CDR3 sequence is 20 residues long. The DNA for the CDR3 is TGTGCCAGCAGTTACTCCCGTTCGGGTAGCGGGAGGGTCTCCTACAATGAGCAGTTCTTC. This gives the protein CASSYSRSGSGRVSYNEQFF.

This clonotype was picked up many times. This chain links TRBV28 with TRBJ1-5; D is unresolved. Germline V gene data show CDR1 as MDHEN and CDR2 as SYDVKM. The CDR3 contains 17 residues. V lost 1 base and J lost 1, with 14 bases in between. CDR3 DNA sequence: TGTGCCAGCAGTTTATCATCGGCCGGGGTCAGCAATCAGCCCCAGCATTTT. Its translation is CASSLSSAGVSNQPQHF.

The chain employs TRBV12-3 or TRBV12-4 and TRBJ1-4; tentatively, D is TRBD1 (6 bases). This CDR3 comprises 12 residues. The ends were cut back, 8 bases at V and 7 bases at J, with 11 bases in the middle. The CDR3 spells CASRGGGEKLFF. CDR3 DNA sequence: TGTGCCAGCCGTGGGGGCGGTGAAAAACTGTTTTTT.

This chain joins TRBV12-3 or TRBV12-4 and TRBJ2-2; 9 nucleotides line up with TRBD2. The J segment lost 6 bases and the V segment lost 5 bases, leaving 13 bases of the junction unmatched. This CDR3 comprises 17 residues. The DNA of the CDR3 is TGTGCCAGCAGTCCCTCCTTTAGCGGGAGATTGGCCGGGGAGCTGTTTTTT. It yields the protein CASSPSFSGRLAGELFF.

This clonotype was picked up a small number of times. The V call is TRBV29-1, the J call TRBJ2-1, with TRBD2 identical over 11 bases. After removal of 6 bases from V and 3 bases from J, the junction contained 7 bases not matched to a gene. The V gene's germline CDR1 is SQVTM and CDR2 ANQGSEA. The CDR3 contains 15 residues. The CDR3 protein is CSVSGTSGIYNEQFF. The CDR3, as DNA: TGCAGCGTCTCCGGGACTAGCGGTATCTACAATGAGCAGTTCTTC.

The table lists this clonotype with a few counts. The CDR3 spells CASSHGLWTLYNEQFF. The CDR3 region has the DNA TGTGCCAGCAGCCACGGCCTCTGGACCCTGTACAATGAGCAGTTCTTC. The chain couples TRBV14 to TRBJ2-1; D uncertain. Between the trimmed V and J ends, which lost 3 bases and 4 bases, there was a span of 16 bases. Germline values: CDR1 SGHDN, CDR2 FVKESK. The length of the CDR3 is 16 residues.

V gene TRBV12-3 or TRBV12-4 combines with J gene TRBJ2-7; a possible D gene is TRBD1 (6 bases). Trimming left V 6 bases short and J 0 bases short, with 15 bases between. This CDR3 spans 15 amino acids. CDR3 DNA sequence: TGTGCCAGCAGCAATGCCGGGACACTCTCCTACGAGCAGTACTTC. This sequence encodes CASSNAGTLSYEQYF.

This CDR3 is CASSLGSQGGPLFF. The CDR3 DNA reads as TGCGCCAGCAGCTTGGGGTCACAGGGAGGCCCCCTGTTTTTT. The chain couples TRBV5-1 to TRBJ1-4, with a weak D call TRBD1 (6 bases). The germline V gene has CDR1 SGHRS and CDR2 YFSETQ. Trimming shortened V by 0 bases and J by 14 bases, and 17 bases separated the two germline ends. The CDR3 is 14 residues long.

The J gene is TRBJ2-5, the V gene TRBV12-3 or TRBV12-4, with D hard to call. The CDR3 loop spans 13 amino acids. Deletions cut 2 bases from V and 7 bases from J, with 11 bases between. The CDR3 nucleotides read TGTGCCAGCAGTTTACGACCCTCGGGGACCCAGTACTTC. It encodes CASSLRPSGTQYF.

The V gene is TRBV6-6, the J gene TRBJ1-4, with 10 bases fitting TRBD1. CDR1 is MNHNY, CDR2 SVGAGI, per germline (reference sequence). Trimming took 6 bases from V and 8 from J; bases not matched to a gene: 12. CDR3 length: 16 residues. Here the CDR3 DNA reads TGTGCCAGCAGCCCAATAGGGACAGGGGAAGGGGAAAAACTGTTTTTT. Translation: CASSPIGTGEGEKLFF.

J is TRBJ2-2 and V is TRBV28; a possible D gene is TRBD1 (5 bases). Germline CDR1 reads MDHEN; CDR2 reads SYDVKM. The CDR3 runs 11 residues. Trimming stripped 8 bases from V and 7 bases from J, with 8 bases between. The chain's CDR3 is CASGAGGELFF. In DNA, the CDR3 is TGTGCCAGCGGGGCCGGCGGGGAGCTGTTTTTT.

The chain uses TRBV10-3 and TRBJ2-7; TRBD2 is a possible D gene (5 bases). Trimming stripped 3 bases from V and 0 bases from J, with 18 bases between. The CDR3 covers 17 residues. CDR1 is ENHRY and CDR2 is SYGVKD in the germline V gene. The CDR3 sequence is CAISDQFQERASYEQYF. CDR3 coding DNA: TGTGCCATCAGTGACCAATTTCAGGAGAGGGCCTCCTACGAGCAGTACTTC.

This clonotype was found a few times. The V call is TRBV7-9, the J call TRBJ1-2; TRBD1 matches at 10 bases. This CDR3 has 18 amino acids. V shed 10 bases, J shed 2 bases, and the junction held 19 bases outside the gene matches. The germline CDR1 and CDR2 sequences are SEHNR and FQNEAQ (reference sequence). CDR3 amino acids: CATPGRANPGQGNYGYTF. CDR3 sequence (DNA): TGTGCCACCCCGGGGCGGGCGAACCCGGGACAGGGGAACTATGGCTACACCTTC.

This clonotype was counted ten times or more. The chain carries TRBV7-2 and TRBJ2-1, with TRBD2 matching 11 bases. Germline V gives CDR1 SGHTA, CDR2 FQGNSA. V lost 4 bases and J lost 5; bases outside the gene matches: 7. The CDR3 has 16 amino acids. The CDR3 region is CASSSTGTSGHNEQFF. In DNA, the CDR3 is TGTGCCAGCAGCTCAACCGGGACTAGCGGTCACAATGAGCAGTTCTTC. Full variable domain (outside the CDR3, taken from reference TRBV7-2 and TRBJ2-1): GAGVSQSPSNKVTEKGKDVELRCDPISGHTALYWYRQSLGQGLEFLIYFQGNSAPDKSGLPSDRFSAERTGGSVSTLTIQRTQQEDSAVYLCASSSTGTSGHNEQFFGPGTRLTVL.